This T cell receptor (beta chain) emerged from a study of shared clonotypes between healthy human individuals. Using immunoSEQ multiplex PCR, the repertoire was profiled, and TCRdb retains in-frame clones only, with some absent. This sample has some 2,400,000 clones, with around 95% found just once. CDR3 length equals 17 residues. V lost 6 bases and J lost 6, with 21 bases in between. Germline CDR1 MDHEN, CDR2 SYDVKM. This receptor was obtained from a man between 18 and 29 years old in good health. The sequenced sample was naive CD4+ T cells sorted from blood. Sample subset: CD45RA+ positively selected. The chain uses TRBV28 and TRBJ1-6; D may be TRBD1 (6 bases). CDR3 protein: CASRNPTRGAGNSPLHF. In nucleotides, the CDR3 is TGTGCCAGCAGAAACCCTACGCGGGGGGCTGGTAATTCACCCCTCCACTTT.